The rows below give T cell receptor beta chains drawn from one sample of a study of CD8 T cells in ankylosing spondylitis. TCRdb ran MiXCR on the 5' RACE reads and lists one entry per CDR3 protein. The sample consists of around 770,000 distinct CDR3 sequences, 10% to 15% of them appearing once. The sample was blood, either unsorted or a sorted T cell fraction (not recorded which). The receptors were sampled from a male donor with ankylosing spondylitis. Each CDR3 is given with its conserved first and last residue. D genes are given only for firm matches. Expanded clones are given a class, and other clones once, few, many or no size at all.

J,size,D,V,CDR3,DNA
TRBJ1-1,-,-,TRBV15,CATSRVGSLNTEAFF,TGTGCCACCAGCAGAGTAGGGAGCCTTAACACTGAAGCTTTCTTT
TRBJ2-1,-,TRBD2,TRBV6-2/TRBV6-3,CASRLAGNSNEQFF,TGTGCCAGCAGGCTAGCGGGGAACTCAAATGAGCAGTTCTTC
TRBJ2-2,-,-,TRBV20-1,CSARGGKLNTGELFF,TGCAGTGCCAGGGGAGGCAAATTGAACACCGGGGAGCTGTTTTTT
TRBJ2-2,-,TRBD1,TRBV11-2,CASSTTRVRDRGYTGELFF,TGTGCCAGCAGCACCACAAGGGTTAGGGACAGGGGCTACACCGGGGAGCTGTTTTTT
TRBJ2-1,-,TRBD2,TRBV11-1,CASSSRGGASYNEQFF,TGTGCCAGCAGCTCCCGGGGGGGGGCGTCCTACAATGAGCAGTTCTTC
TRBJ1-1,few,-,TRBV6-2/TRBV6-3,CASARRQVMNTEAFF,TGTGCCAGCGCCCGGAGACAGGTCATGAACACTGAAGCTTTCTTT
TRBJ2-7,few,TRBD1,TRBV5-1,CASSFWTGGPYEQYF,TGCGCCAGCAGCTTTTGGACAGGGGGACCCTACGAGCAGTACTTC
TRBJ2-3,-,-,TRBV5-5,CASSPAGGTGTDTQYF,TGTGCCAGCAGCCCCGCTGGGGGGACGGGCACAGATACGCAGTATTTT
TRBJ2-7,few,TRBD2,TRBV7-2,CASSLVRWIGLADTSYEQYF,TGTGCCAGCAGCTTAGTGCGTTGGATAGGACTAGCTGATACCTCCTACGAGCAGTACTTC
TRBJ2-7,few,-,TRBV6-2/TRBV6-3,CASSYEREQYF,TGTGCCAGCAGTTACGAGAGGGAGCAGTACTTC
TRBJ2-7,-,TRBD1,TRBV7-3,CASSQGNRGRVSEQYF,TGTGCCAGCAGCCAGGGGAACAGGGGGCGCGTTAGCGAGCAGTACTTC
TRBJ2-7,few,-,TRBV7-9,CASSLSPNSYEQYF,TGTGCCAGCAGCTTAAGTCCTAACTCCTACGAGCAGTACTTC
TRBJ2-1,-,-,TRBV21-1,CASSKCRGGLCYNEQFF,TGTGCCAGCAGCAAATGTCGGGGGGGCCTTTGCTACAATGAGCAGTTCTTC
TRBJ2-2,few,-,TRBV5-6,CASSPVGQGNTGELFF,TGTGCCAGCAGCCCCGTCGGGCAGGGTAACACCGGGGAGCTGTTTTTT
TRBJ2-7,many,TRBD1,TRBV5-1,CASSQDRGRYEQYF,TGCGCCAGCAGCCAGGACAGGGGTCGGTACGAGCAGTACTTC
TRBJ1-2,few,-,TRBV6-1,CASSDWGREENGYTF,TGTGCCAGCAGTGACTGGGGGCGGGAGGAGAATGGCTACACCTTC
TRBJ1-1,-,-,TRBV5-1,CASKQAAGNTEAFF,TGCGCCAGCAAGCAGGCGGCGGGGAACACTGAAGCTTTCTTT
TRBJ2-7,-,-,TRBV28,CASSPGGGRYEQYF,TGTGCCAGCAGCCCTGGGGGTGGCCGCTACGAGCAGTACTTC